This T cell receptor beta chain was sequenced during a study of spatial heterogeneity in lung cancer. Described time point: blood at routine non-recurrence follow-up after resection. Germline loops: CDR1 MNHEY, CDR2 SMNVEV (reference sequence). The V segment lost 3 bases and the J segment 5 bases; nucleotides outside the gene matches: 3. The CDR3 extends over 13 amino acids. Each TCR cDNA molecule carried a unique molecular identifier. Via MiXCR, TCRdb re-called the 5' RACE reads, giving one row per CDR3 protein. This sample has around 100,000 distinct CDR3 sequences, with approximately 10% found just once.

This specimen consisted of PBMCs, obtained at follow-up. The gene calls are TRBV27 and TRBJ1-1; 7 bases agree with TRBD1. The receptor's source is a female donor with early-stage non-small cell lung cancer. CDR3 amino acids: CASSLTGKTEAFF. CDR3 DNA: TGTGCCAGCAGTTTGACAGGGAAAACTGAAGCTTTCTTT.